Shown below are 17 T cell receptor beta chains from a single sample sequenced in a study of early stage breast cancer tumors. Only in-frame clones appear in the TCRdb table, and some are missing; sequencing was by immunoSEQ multiplex PCR. Here the sample spans 45,000 to 50,000 clones, roughly 80% being singletons. Sequenced input: blood. The receptors were sampled from a person aged 45-60 years with breast cancer.

V usage is TRBV30 and J usage is TRBJ2-5; 8 bases map to TRBD2. The CDR3 is 16 amino acids. Germline V gene data show CDR1 as GTSNPN and CDR2 as SVGIG (reference sequence). The J segment lost 2 bases and the V segment lost 2 bases, leaving 10 bases of the junction unmatched. CDR3 amino acids: CAWSPALTSVQETQYF. CDR3 nucleotide sequence: TGTGCCTGGAGTCCCGCTTTGACTAGCGTTCAAGAGACCCAGTACTTC.

The V gene is TRBV6-5, the J gene TRBJ2-7; D gene unclear. This CDR3 contains 12 residues. Germline loops: CDR1 MNHEY, CDR2 SVGAGI. The V and J ends lost 1 base and 4 bases respectively, with 5 bases between them. CDR3 nucleotides: TGTGCCAGCAGTTACTATGGGTACGAGCAGTACTTC. This encodes CASSYYGYEQYF.

This chain connects TRBV6-9 to TRBJ1-4; TRBD1 agrees at 7 bases. The CDR3 consists of 16 residues. Germline V gives CDR1 MNHGY, CDR2 SVAAGI. The ends lost 4 bases at V and 5 bases at J; junction bases unmatched: 10. The CDR3 region is CASSWVFDRVNEKLFF. The CDR3 DNA sequence: TGTGCCAGCAGTTGGGTCTTTGACAGGGTGAATGAAAAACTGTTTTTT.

The rearrangement joins TRBV10-2 to TRBJ2-2; 8 positions agree with TRBD1. Germline assignment: CDR1 WSHSY and CDR2 SAAADI. The CDR3 totals 14 residues. The V gene end was trimmed by 8 bases and the J gene end by 4 bases; junction bases not matched to a gene: 6. The CDR3 DNA sequence: TGCGCCAGCGGACAGGGTGGGTTCACCGGGGAGCTGTTTTTT. Amino acid sequence: CASGQGGFTGELFF.

The chain is built from TRBV6-5 and TRBJ2-2, with a weak D call TRBD1 (6 bases). Germline values: CDR1 MNHEY, CDR2 SVGAGI. CDR3 length equals 15 residues. The V end lost 5 bases, the J end lost 6 bases, and 16 bases lay between the germline ends. CDR3 DNA sequence: TGTGCCAGCAGTCCGGGACACCTGGGGGCCGGGGAGCTGTTTTTT. The encoded protein is CASSPGHLGAGELFF.

The chain has TRBV5-1 and TRBJ2-7; unclear D gene. This CDR3 is built from 11 residues. CDR1 is SGHRS and CDR2 is YFSETQ in the germline V gene. V shed 4 bases and J shed 4 bases, with 6 bases lying between them. In DNA form, the CDR3 reads TGCGCCAGCAGCACCCATTACGAGCAGTACTTC. Translation: CASSTHYEQYF. Together with reference TRBV5-1 and TRBJ2-7, the CDR3 gives the full variable domain: KAGVTQTPRYLIKTRGQQVTLSCSPISGHRSVSWYQQTPGQGLQFLFEYFSETQRNKGNFPGRFSGRQFSNSRSEMNVSTLELGDSALYLCASSTHYEQYFGPGTRLTVT.

The chain carries TRBV6-6 and TRBJ2-3; no clear D. CDR1 and CDR2 (germline): MNHNY, SVGAGI (reference sequence). V was cut by 0 bases and J by 2 bases, with 9 bases left in between. The CDR3 is 15 amino acids. CDR3 in DNA: TGTGCCAGCAGTTACTCCTCTTATATCACAGATACGCAGTATTTT. Amino acid sequence: CASSYSSYITDTQYF.

CDR3 coding DNA: TGTGCCAGCACCGCGGGGATTGAGGCAGATACGCAGTATTTT. Amino acids: CASTAGIEADTQYF. The V gene is TRBV18, the J gene TRBJ2-3, with a possible D match to TRBD2 (6 bases). Germline assignment: CDR1 KGHSH and CDR2 LQKENI. This CDR3 comprises 14 residues. V was clipped by 8 bases and J by 4 bases, with 16 bases between them.

The count of this clone is one. The chain links TRBV10-3 to TRBJ2-1, with D possibly being TRBD1 (7 bases). Per germline, CDR1 ENHRY and CDR2 SYGVKD. This CDR3 contains 15 residues. V gave up 2 bases and J gave up 6 bases, with 14 bases separating them. CDR3 bases: TGTGCCATCAGTGAGGGTGGGCAGGGGGGCAATGAGCAGTTCTTC. This gives the protein CAISEGGQGGNEQFF.

The V call is TRBV9, the J call TRBJ2-5; TRBD1 might be the D (6 bases). The length of the CDR3 is 15 residues. The germline CDR1 and CDR2 sequences are SGDLS and YYNGEE. Trimming shortened V by 4 bases and J by 5 bases, and 18 bases separated the two germline ends. The CDR3 is CASSQHREGGETQYF. CDR3 coding DNA: TGTGCCAGCAGCCAGCACAGGGAAGGTGGGGAGACCCAGTACTTC.

The CDR3 nucleotides are TGTGCCAGCAGCCCCAGGACAGGGTTGAATCAGCCCCAGCATTTT. Its translation is CASSPRTGLNQPQHF. The V and J genes are TRBV7-6 and TRBJ1-5; TRBD1 matches 8 bases. The CDR3 covers 15 residues. Looked up from germline, CDR1 is SGHVS and CDR2 is FNYEAQ. Trimming at V came to 5 bases and at J to 4 bases, leaving 7 bases not matched to a gene.

With regard to this clone: Germline is not matched at one junction end, which may reflect a read error. The chain has TRBV25-1 and TRBJ1-2, with D unresolved. Germline V gene sequence: CDR1 MGHDK, CDR2 SYGVNS. The CDR3 sequence is 13 residues long. CDR3 in DNA: TGTGCCAGCAGTGAACTATATTTGGGTGGCCACACCTTC. Protein: CASSELYLGGHTF.

This clone was observed a few times. The gene calls are TRBV2 and TRBJ1-2; weak D call: TRBD1 (6 bases). The germline V and J ends were trimmed by 4 bases and 3 bases, with 15 bases remaining between them. Germline V gives CDR1 SNHLY, CDR2 FYNNEI. The CDR3 is 15 residues long. This chain's CDR3 is CASSAQGGEDYGYTF. CDR3 nucleotides: TGTGCCAGCAGTGCACAGGGAGGAGAAGACTATGGCTACACCTTC.

This rearrangement joins TRBV6-1 to TRBJ1-5; maybe TRBD1 (5 bases). Germline-derived CDR1 and CDR2 are MNHNS and SASEGT. Trimming left V 2 bases short and J 6 bases short, with 8 bases between. CDR3 size: 13 residues. The CDR3 sequence: CASSERGGQPQHF. The CDR3, as DNA: TGTGCCAGCAGTGAACGGGGGGGTCAGCCCCAGCATTTT.

V gene TRBV2 combines with J gene TRBJ2-5; D could derive from TRBD1 or TRBD2 (5 bases each). V shed 1 base and J shed 4 bases, with 13 bases lying between them. The CDR3 consists of 15 residues. Germline V CDR1 and CDR2: SNHLY, FYNNEI. The CDR3 nucleotides are TGTGCCAGCAGTGAAGAAAGAGGGGCCGGAGAGACCCAGTACTTC. Amino acid sequence: CASSEERGAGETQYF.

The rearrangement uses TRBV11-2 and TRBJ2-3; TRBD1 might be the D (5 bases). Germline CDR1 is SGHAT and CDR2 is FQNNGV. There are 14 residues in the CDR3. V shed 5 bases and J shed 5 bases, with 14 bases lying between them. The CDR3 loop is CASSPSGWGDTQYF. CDR3 bases: TGTGCCAGCAGCCCCTCAGGGTGGGGAGATACGCAGTATTTT.

This chain joins TRBV9 and TRBJ2-2; D unclear. The CDR3 is made up of 15 amino acids. Germline CDR1 reads SGDLS; CDR2 reads YYNGEE. Trimming took off 3 bases at V and 3 bases at J, with 12 bases between the two ends. The CDR3 DNA sequence: TGTGCCAGCAGCGGGATGGCAGGCGACACCGGGGAGCTGTTTTTT. Its translation: CASSGMAGDTGELFF.